The present T cell receptor (beta chain) was sequenced within a study of vaccination effects on CD4 cells after COVID-19. General study findings and limits: Late post-vaccination samples showed marked contraction of infection- and vaccine-induced clones.

As regards this clone: Its target is not known.

Data came from immunoSEQ multiplex PCR; TCRdb stores just in-frame clones and leaves some out. The profile shows roughly 40,000 clones, approximately 70% of them singletons. Investigators separated out CD4+ T cells once 9 to 11 days of culture had passed. Two doses of either BNT162b2 or mRNA-1273 were given to each participant. Having tested negative for nucleocapsid antibodies, the vaccine recipients showed no prior SARS-CoV-2 infection. Looked up from germline, CDR1 is LNHDA and CDR2 is SQIVND (reference sequence). The CDR3 consists of 13 residues. V dropped 9 bases and J dropped 4; count of bases not matched to a gene: 6.

The J gene is TRBJ2-5, the V gene TRBV19; 9 nucleotides line up with TRBD2. The specimen was CD4+ T cells from PBMCs cultured without peptide, collected after COVID-19 vaccination. This TCR came from a human donor who received a COVID-19 vaccine. The CDR3 loop is CASRPAGGETQYF. CDR3 sequence (DNA): TGTGCCAGCAGACCAGCGGGGGGAGAGACCCAGTACTTC.